This T cell receptor beta chain came from a study of cytotoxic CD8 clonotypes in ibrutinib-treated CLL. About the study: The study included around twelve relapsed/refractory and more than 14 treatment-naive patients; approximately 17 had IGHV unmutated disease. Response samples followed a median around 12 months of treatment, range 6 to 36.

The V and J ends lost 10 bases and 1 base, in that order; junction bases with no gene match: 9. Germline V gene lookup returns CDR1 ENHRY and CDR2 SYGVKD. The CDR3 has 15 residues. The method was immunoSEQ multiplex PCR; TCRdb's version includes in-frame clones alone and lacks a portion of them. This sample has tens of thousands of clones, with 75% to 90% found just once. The sequencing here drew on PBMCs, taken after 24 months of ibrutinib treatment. The clonotype originates from a human donor with chronic lymphocytic leukemia. J is TRBJ2-3 and V is TRBV10-3, with 9 bases identical to TRBD2. The CDR3 DNA follows: TGTGCCACCCAGGGATTAGCGGGAGGCACAGATACGCAGTATTTT. Protein: CATQGLAGGTDTQYF.